Listed here are 24 T cell receptor beta chains from one sample, sequenced in a study of shared T cell receptors in the human thymus. Sequencing used immunoSEQ multiplex PCR; TCRdb keeps in-frame clones, though not all of them. The table shows 540,000 or so clones, with about four fifths occurring only once. In addition, the sample was reused for a study of human thymus T cells.

The sequencing input was thymocytes. The receptors shown here come from a boy under three years old with a congenital heart defect.

The chain joins TRBV5-8 to TRBJ1-3; no firm D call. This CDR3 has 12 residues. The germline CDR1 and CDR2 sequences are SGHTS and YDEGEE. The ends were cut back, 4 bases at V and 7 bases at J, with 9 bases in the middle. CDR3 in amino acids: CASSPPRNTIYF. CDR3 nucleotides: TGTGCCAGCAGCCCCCCTCGGAACACCATATATTTT.

This clone has only a few counts. V is TRBV28 and J is TRBJ2-2, with D perhaps matching TRBD1 (5 bases). The ends were cut back, 5 bases at V and 0 bases at J, with 13 bases in the middle. CDR1 is MDHEN, CDR2 SYDVKM, per germline. This CDR3 comprises 16 residues. The CDR3 is CASSATAPANTGELFF. DNA for the CDR3: TGTGCCAGCAGTGCGACAGCTCCCGCGAACACCGGGGAGCTGTTTTTT.

The chain combines TRBV27 with TRBJ1-5; tentatively, D is TRBD1 (5 bases). Trimming stripped 3 bases from V and 6 bases from J, with 15 bases between. This CDR3 has 15 amino acids. Looked up from germline, CDR1 is MNHEY and CDR2 is SMNVEV (reference sequence). DNA of the CDR3: TGTGCCAGCAGTTTTACAGGACCGGTGGGTCAGCCCCAGCATTTT. Translation: CASSFTGPVGQPQHF.

The rearrangement links TRBV28 to TRBJ1-1; D is perhaps TRBD1 (5 bases). V was pared by 4 bases and J by 9 bases, with 15 bases between. Germline lookup yields CDR1 MDHEN and CDR2 SYDVKM. The CDR3 length is 13 residues. This chain's CDR3 is CASSSRQGAQAFF. For the CDR3, the DNA is TGTGCCAGCAGTTCCCGCCAGGGTGCTCAAGCTTTCTTT.

The rearrangement joins TRBV28 to TRBJ2-7, with D uncertain. Germline values: CDR1 MDHEN, CDR2 SYDVKM. Trimming took 2 bases from V and 2 from J, leaving 19 bases between them. CDR3 length equals 17 residues. The CDR3 nucleotides read TGTGCCAGCAGTTTACCACAAGACAAGGAATCAACCTACGAGCAGTACTTC. Translating gives CASSLPQDKESTYEQYF. The full variable domain, its missing parts supplied by reference TRBV28 and TRBJ2-7, is DVKVTQSSRYLVKRTGEKVFLECVQDMDHENMFWYRQDPGLGLRLIYFSYDVKMKEKGDIPEGYSVSREKKERFSLILESASTNQTSMYLCASSLPQDKESTYEQYFGPGTRLTVT.

The chain couples TRBV4-3 to TRBJ2-2; D is uncertain. There are 18 residues in the CDR3. V lost 0 bases and J 1 base, leaving 15 bases between the germline ends. The germline V gene has CDR1 LGHNA and CDR2 YSLEER. CDR3 amino acids: CASSQDRLSPLNTGELFF. The CDR3 region has the DNA TGCGCCAGCAGCCAAGATCGATTGAGCCCCTTGAACACCGGGGAGCTGTTTTTT.

The rearrangement joins TRBV20-1 to TRBJ1-5, with a tentative D call TRBD1 (6 bases). V was cut by 4 bases and J by 10 bases, with 11 bases left in between. The CDR3 length is 11 residues. Germline assignment: CDR1 DFQATT and CDR2 SNEGSKA (reference sequence). This CDR3 reads CSATYRDPQHF. The CDR3 bases are TGCAGTGCTACCTACAGGGACCCCCAGCATTTT.

This clone was detected only a few times. The V gene is TRBV5-8, the J gene TRBJ2-7, with 9 bases lining up with TRBD1. This CDR3 comprises 16 residues. V lost 5 bases and J lost 5; bases outside the gene matches: 14. Germline values: CDR1 SGHTS, CDR2 YDEGEE. The CDR3 loop is CASSTRDRDREDEQYF. CDR3 nucleotide sequence: TGTGCCAGCAGTACCCGGGACCGGGACAGGGAAGACGAGCAGTACTTC.

V usage is TRBV7-2 and J usage is TRBJ1-2; D is unclear. Trimming shortened V by 0 bases and J by 8 bases, and 16 bases separated the two germline ends. This CDR3 comprises 15 residues. The V gene's germline CDR1 is SGHTA and CDR2 FQGNSA. CDR3 amino acids: CASSLAEGGIEGYTF. In nucleotides, the CDR3 is TGTGCCAGCAGCTTAGCAGAAGGAGGGATTGAGGGCTACACCTTC.

The chain employs TRBV15 and TRBJ1-5; tentative D call: TRBD1 (5 bases). The V gene lost 8 bases and the J gene lost 0 bases, with 8 bases spanning the gap. Germline CDR1 and CDR2: LNHNV and YYDKDF (reference sequence). The length of the CDR3 is 13 residues. The CDR3 region has the DNA TGTGCCACCCGCGGACATAGCAATCAGCCCCAGCATTTT. It is translated as CATRGHSNQPQHF.

This rearrangement joins TRBV28 to TRBJ1-4; TRBD1 matches 10 bases. Germline values: CDR1 MDHEN, CDR2 SYDVKM. The CDR3 contains 14 residues. V gave up 6 bases and J gave up 7 bases; unmatched junction bases: 5. This CDR3 is CASSWDRGTEKLFF. The CDR3 DNA reads TGTGCCAGCAGCTGGGACAGGGGAACTGAAAAACTGTTTTTT. Supplemented by reference TRBV28 and TRBJ1-4, the full variable domain reads DVKVTQSSRYLVKRTGEKVFLECVQDMDHENMFWYRQDPGLGLRLIYFSYDVKMKEKGDIPEGYSVSREKKERFSLILESASTNQTSMYLCASSWDRGTEKLFFGSGTQLSVL.

The V call is TRBV15, the J call TRBJ2-3; TRBD2 aligns across 8 bases. J gave up 2 bases and V 3 bases, and 4 bases lay outside the gene matches. CDR1 and CDR2 from the germline V gene are LNHNV and YYDKDF (reference sequence). The CDR3 extends over 15 amino acids. Here the CDR3 reads CATSSSGTATDTQYF. In nucleotides, the CDR3 is TGTGCCACCAGCAGTAGCGGGACGGCCACAGATACGCAGTATTTT.

CDR3 sequence (DNA): TGTGCCAGCCAAAAGTCCGTAAAAGGACAGGGGGCCTACGAGCAGTACTTC. As protein: CASQKSVKGQGAYEQYF. The V gene is TRBV27, the J gene TRBJ2-7; 10 bases match TRBD1. The CDR3 loop spans 17 amino acids. The V segment lost 8 bases and the J segment 2 bases; nucleotides outside the gene matches: 15. CDR1 and CDR2 from the germline V gene are MNHEY and SMNVEV (reference sequence).

The V and J genes are TRBV5-1 and TRBJ2-5; the D gene is possibly TRBD2 (5 bases). CDR3 size: 15 residues. Trimming left V 2 bases short and J 2 bases short, with 13 bases between. CDR1 SGHRS and CDR2 YFSETQ come from the germline V gene. CDR3: CASSFVAGGQETQYF. The CDR3 nucleotides read TGCGCCAGCAGCTTTGTCGCCGGAGGTCAAGAGACCCAGTACTTC.

This clone came up a few times. The J gene is TRBJ2-7, the V gene TRBV7-2; D unclear. Looked up from germline, CDR1 is SGHTA and CDR2 is FQGNSA. The ends were cut back, 1 base at V and 3 bases at J, with 13 bases in the middle. This CDR3 is 15 amino acids long. CDR3 DNA: TGTGCCAGCAGCTTAGATGGTAGCAGTTACTACGAGCAGTACTTC. Translating it yields CASSLDGSSYYEQYF.

V and J are TRBV5-8 and TRBJ2-2, with 9 positions matching TRBD2. V shed 3 bases and J 6 bases; nucleotides not matched to a gene: 9. CDR1 is SGHTS, CDR2 YDEGEE, per germline. The CDR3 extends over 16 amino acids. CDR3 DNA sequence: TGTGCCAGCAGCTGGCCCCTAGCGGGAAGGGCCGGGGAGCTGTTTTTT. Its protein product is CASSWPLAGRAGELFF.

The J gene is TRBJ2-7, the V gene TRBV7-9, with D possibly being TRBD1 (5 bases). The germline V and J ends were trimmed by 1 base and 1 base, with 14 bases remaining between them. The CDR3 totals 16 residues. Per germline, CDR1 SEHNR and CDR2 FQNEAQ (reference sequence). Here the CDR3 reads CASSLELSTESYEQYF. For the CDR3, the DNA is TGTGCCAGCAGCTTAGAGTTGTCGACAGAATCCTACGAGCAGTACTTC.

This clone was detected a few times. An end of the junction differs from the germline gene, which may be a read error. The chain couples TRBV18 to TRBJ2-1, with a possible D match to TRBD1 (5 bases). CDR3 length equals 15 residues. Germline V gives CDR1 KGHSH, CDR2 LQKENI. The CDR3 nucleotides read TGTGCCAGCTCACCAGGGGCGTCTCTCTACAAGGAGCAGTTCTTC. Translated, it gives CASSPGASLYKEQFF.

The chain couples TRBV11-2 to TRBJ2-1; 9 positions match TRBD2. CDR3 size: 18 residues. Germline V gene sequence: CDR1 SGHAT, CDR2 FQNNGV. After removal of 0 bases from V and 2 bases from J, the junction contained 8 bases not matched to a gene. The CDR3 here is CASSLDLPTSGPYNEQFF. CDR3 DNA sequence: TGTGCCAGCAGCTTAGATTTGCCGACTAGCGGCCCCTACAATGAGCAGTTCTTC.

The V gene is TRBV2, the J gene TRBJ1-1; TRBD1 might be the D (6 bases). Germline V CDR1 and CDR2: SNHLY, FYNNEI. The CDR3 loop spans 14 amino acids. Between the trimmed V and J ends, which lost 10 bases and 3 bases, there was a span of 18 bases. CDR3 sequence (DNA): TGTGCCATTAAGGATCAGGGGTCTTACACTGAAGCTTTCTTT. Its protein is CAIKDQGSYTEAFF.

The sample holds one count of this clone. The chain links TRBV27 to TRBJ2-1; TRBD2 matches at 13 bases. J was trimmed by 6 bases and V by 6 bases; bases with no gene match: 11. The CDR3 contains 17 residues. The germline V gene encodes CDR1 MNHEY and CDR2 SMNVEV (reference sequence). CDR3 nucleotides: TGTGCCAGCAGCCAGGGACTAGCGGGATTGGCTTCCAATGAGCAGTTCTTC. The encoded protein is CASSQGLAGLASNEQFF.

The V and J genes are TRBV27 and TRBJ2-1; 8 bases fit TRBD2. The V gene end was trimmed by 5 bases and the J gene end by 6 bases; junction bases not matched to a gene: 6. Germline V gene sequence: CDR1 MNHEY, CDR2 SMNVEV (reference sequence). The CDR3 is made up of 14 amino acids. The CDR3, as DNA: TGTGCCAGCAGTCGCACGGGACTAGTCAATGAGCAGTTCTTC. This encodes CASSRTGLVNEQFF.

The genes are TRBV15 and TRBJ1-1; no clear D. The V end lost 1 base, the J end lost 2 bases, and 5 bases lay between the germline ends. Germline V gene sequence: CDR1 LNHNV, CDR2 YYDKDF (reference sequence). The CDR3 extends over 13 amino acids. CDR3 bases: TGTGCCACCAGCAGAGTGTCAAACACTGAAGCTTTCTTT. Translation: CATSRVSNTEAFF.

The chain joins TRBV9 to TRBJ1-3; D gene uncertain. V was shortened by 0 bases and J by 2 bases, with 9 bases between the two germline ends. The CDR3 has 15 amino acids. Germline assignment: CDR1 SGDLS and CDR2 YYNGEE. CDR3 region: CASSVVGGTGNTIYF. The DNA of the CDR3 is TGTGCCAGCAGCGTAGTAGGCGGTACTGGAAACACCATATATTTT.